This TCR beta chain was sequenced in a study of blood T cell repertoires in COVID-19. Whole-study context: The United States, Italy and Spain supplied acute and convalescent COVID-19 samples. PBMCs, B-cell-depleted T cells, or T cells provided the cDNA or gDNA that made up the material.

The V gene end was trimmed by 6 bases and the J gene end by 2 bases; junction bases not matched to a gene: 6. CDR3 length: 15 amino acids. Germline values: CDR1 MNHEY, CDR2 SMNVEV (reference sequence). Source study methods: By means of reference gene primer amplification, nucleated cell counts were estimated. Generated by immunoSEQ multiplex PCR, the TCRdb table keeps only in-frame clones and is missing some. The V and J calls and clone size come from that table; D and trimming were worked out from the DNA. The sample shows about 220,000 clones, about four fifths of them seen only once. The J gene is TRBJ2-5, the V gene TRBV27; 10 bases are shared with TRBD2. Sequencing was carried out using peripheral blood. The TCR comes from a woman in her forties with active or convalescent COVID-19. The chain's CDR3 is CASRTTSGPQETQYF. The DNA for the CDR3 is TGTGCCAGCAGGACGACTAGCGGGCCTCAAGAGACCCAGTACTTC.